The 18 T cell receptor beta chains given below trace back to one sample, sequenced in a study of shared clonotypes between healthy human individuals. The assay was immunoSEQ multiplex PCR, and TCRdb's table has in-frame clones only and misses some. This sample carries about 1 million clones, about 80% of them seen once, and the ten largest clones take more than 0.5%. The sequencing input was memory CD4+ T cells from PBMCs. The subset denotes: CD45RA-negative fraction. These receptor sequences come from a man aged 18 to 30 in good health. Some clones in this sample may be carry-over from other donors' samples.

This clone was detected a few times. V gene TRBV9 combines with J gene TRBJ1-4; D unclear. Trimming removed 0 bases at V and 7 bases at J, with 10 bases between. The germline gives CDR1 SGDLS, CDR2 YYNGEE. CDR3 length: 14 residues. The CDR3 DNA reads as TGTGCCAGCAGCGTAGCCATCGGTTCTGAAAAACTGTTTTTT. Translation: CASSVAIGSEKLFF.

There are a few counts of this clone. This chain links TRBV18 with TRBJ2-3; 7 positions agree with TRBD2. V lost 2 bases, J lost 1 base, and 9 bases stayed unmatched. Germline V CDR1 and CDR2: KGHSH, LQKENI. This CDR3 contains 17 residues. CDR3 bases: TGTGCCAGCTCACCATCACGACCGGGAGGTGGCACAGATACGCAGTATTTT. Amino acids: CASSPSRPGGGTDTQYF.

This clone was found a few times. The chain joins TRBV6-6 to TRBJ2-7; D not certain. The V end was cut by 6 bases, the J end by 5 bases, with 17 bases between. This CDR3 has 14 amino acids. Germline assignment: CDR1 MNHNY and CDR2 SVGAGI (reference sequence). CDR3 sequence: CASSPRTLWNEQYF. The CDR3 DNA is TGTGCCAGCAGCCCCCGGACCCTTTGGAACGAGCAGTACTTC.

CDR3 loop: CASSLSRVSGSSGANVLTF. The CDR3 bases are TGTGCCAGCAGCTTAAGTCGGGTTAGCGGGAGCTCTGGGGCCAACGTCCTGACTTTC. This chain uses TRBV7-2 with TRBJ2-6, with TRBD2 identical over 9 bases. This CDR3 contains 19 residues. Germline assignment: CDR1 SGHTA and CDR2 FQGNSA. V lost 2 bases, J lost 0 bases, and 8 bases stayed unmatched.

This clone has only one observation. The chain joins TRBV6-5 to TRBJ1-1, with a possible D match to TRBD1 (6 bases). Trimming took 2 bases from V and 4 from J, leaving 11 bases between them. The germline V gene has CDR1 MNHEY and CDR2 SVGAGI. The CDR3 spans 14 residues. The CDR3 nucleotides read TGTGCCAGCAGTTACGAGGGGGGGCCCACTGAAGCTTTCTTT. It encodes CASSYEGGPTEAFF.

The chain uses TRBV7-2 and TRBJ1-4, with D perhaps matching TRBD1 (6 bases). Germline loops: CDR1 SGHTA, CDR2 FQGNSA. Deletions cut 4 bases from V and 8 bases from J, with 20 bases between. The length of the CDR3 is 16 residues. In nucleotides, the CDR3 is TGTGCCAGCAGCTCACCCTTTGGGCAGGGGTTCGAAAAACTGTTTTTT. It specifies CASSSPFGQGFEKLFF.

This clone turned up a few times. V usage is TRBV28 and J usage is TRBJ1-4, with D possibly TRBD1 on 5 matching bases. Germline-derived CDR1 and CDR2 are MDHEN and SYDVKM. The CDR3 consists of 16 residues. V was trimmed by 5 bases and J by 4 bases, leaving 17 bases between them. The CDR3: CASSRSPGRGNEKLFF. In DNA, the CDR3 is TGTGCCAGCAGTCGAAGCCCGGGACGGGGTAATGAAAAACTGTTTTTT. The whole variable domain, remainder taken from reference TRBV28 and TRBJ1-4, is DVKVTQSSRYLVKRTGEKVFLECVQDMDHENMFWYRQDPGLGLRLIYFSYDVKMKEKGDIPEGYSVSREKKERFSLILESASTNQTSMYLCASSRSPGRGNEKLFFGSGTQLSVL.

As concerns this clone: Other DNA sequences in this specimen translate into the identical CDR3. The chain carries TRBV28 and TRBJ1-5; D unclear. V lost 6 bases and J 1 base, leaving 7 bases between the germline ends. The CDR3 totals 13 residues. Per the germline V gene, CDR1 is MDHEN and CDR2 is SYDVKM. DNA for the CDR3: TGTGCCAGCAGGCCTTACAGCAATCAGCCCCAGCATTTT. Its protein is CASRPYSNQPQHF.

The chain uses TRBV11-2 and TRBJ2-7; no definite D call. CDR3 length: 14 residues. Between the trimmed V and J ends, which lost 5 bases and 6 bases, there was a span of 17 bases. Germline V lookup: CDR1 SGHAT, CDR2 FQNNGV. DNA for the CDR3: TGTGCCAGCAGCCCTGCGTCAAAGGCGGTCGAGCAGTACTTC. It yields the protein CASSPASKAVEQYF. The entire variable domain, with the rest obtained from reference TRBV11-2 and TRBJ2-7, is as follows: EAGVAQSPRYKIIEKRQSVAFWCNPISGHATLYWYQQILGQGPKLLIQFQNNGVVDDSQLPKDRFSAERLKGVDSTLKIQPAKLEDSAVYLCASSPASKAVEQYFGPGTRLTVT.

The V and J genes are TRBV5-1 and TRBJ2-3; TRBD2 agrees at 8 bases. The CDR3 sequence is 17 residues long. Trimming took 0 bases from V and 4 from J; bases not matched to a gene: 10. CDR1 is SGHRS and CDR2 is YFSETQ in the germline V gene. This CDR3 is CASSLVLGLAGADTQYF. For the CDR3, the DNA is TGCGCCAGCAGCTTGGTGCTGGGTCTAGCGGGCGCAGATACGCAGTATTTT.

V usage is TRBV7-8 and J usage is TRBJ1-6, with D hard to call. Germline lookup yields CDR1 SGHVS and CDR2 FQNEAQ. There are 16 residues in the CDR3. The V and J ends lost 0 bases and 7 bases respectively, with 13 bases between them. The CDR3 sequence is CASSLAGRSTNSPLHF. The CDR3 nucleotides read TGTGCCAGCAGCTTAGCCGGCCGGTCTACCAATTCACCCCTCCACTTT.

In its sample, this clone was seen once. The DNA of the CDR3 is TGTGCCAGTAGCTCGGGGGGAGCAGGGGGTAAGCAGTACTTC. It codes for CASSSGGAGGKQYF. The chain carries TRBV19 and TRBJ2-7; either TRBD1 or TRBD2 may supply D (7 bases each). Looked up from germline, CDR1 is LNHDA and CDR2 is SQIVND (reference sequence). The length of the CDR3 is 14 residues. V lost 6 bases to trimming and J lost 8 bases, with 20 bases between them.

The V call is TRBV5-4, the J call TRBJ1-3; maybe TRBD1 (5 bases). Trimming pared 4 bases from V and 8 bases from J, leaving 16 bases between. The CDR3 has 14 residues. Germline V gives CDR1 SGHNT, CDR2 YYREEE (reference sequence). CDR3 nucleotide sequence: TGTGCCAGCAGCCCCGGGACCCGAGAAGACACCATATATTTT. Its protein is CASSPGTREDTIYF.

The chain recombines TRBV7-6 with TRBJ2-1; D is possibly TRBD1 or TRBD2 (5 bases each). From germline, CDR1 is SGHVS and CDR2 FNYEAQ. Between the trimmed V and J ends, which lost 1 base and 6 bases, there was a span of 10 bases. This CDR3 has 14 residues. CDR3 DNA: TGTGCCAGCAGCTTAGATCCTGGGACCAATGAGCAGTTCTTC. The encoded protein is CASSLDPGTNEQFF.

V gene TRBV18 combines with J gene TRBJ1-5, with D perhaps matching TRBD1 (6 bases). CDR1 and CDR2 from the germline V gene are KGHSH and LQKENI. The CDR3 loop spans 13 amino acids. Trimming took off 2 bases at V and 8 bases at J, with 10 bases between the two ends. The CDR3 DNA reads TGTGCCAGCTCACCATCCCCAGGGGAGCCCCAGCATTTT. This gives the protein CASSPSPGEPQHF.

The chain joins TRBV5-1 to TRBJ2-7; TRBD1 aligns across 7 bases. Germline CDR1 is SGHRS and CDR2 is YFSETQ. V was pared by 4 bases and J by 2 bases, with 9 bases of the junction left unmatched. The CDR3 has 15 residues. The CDR3 loop is CASSPTGTVAYEQYF. The DNA for the CDR3 is TGCGCCAGCAGCCCGACCGGGACAGTCGCCTACGAGCAGTACTTC.

The rearrangement joins TRBV6-6 to TRBJ1-4; possibly TRBD1 for D (5 bases). The CDR3 loop spans 12 amino acids. V was shortened by 6 bases and J by 7 bases, with 9 bases between the two germline ends. The germline V gene has CDR1 MNHNY and CDR2 SVGAGI (reference sequence). The CDR3 sequence: CASRSGGEKLFF. The CDR3 DNA reads TGTGCCAGCAGATCTGGGGGTGAAAAACTGTTTTTT.

The rearrangement joins TRBV7-6 to TRBJ2-7; 14 positions agree with TRBD2. The CDR3 totals 17 residues. Trimming removed 6 bases from V and 0 bases from J; junction bases left unmatched: 7. The V gene's germline CDR1 is SGHVS and CDR2 FNYEAQ. CDR3: CASSPGLAGAGSYEQYF. The DNA of the CDR3 is TGTGCCAGCAGTCCGGGACTAGCGGGAGCGGGCTCCTACGAGCAGTACTTC.